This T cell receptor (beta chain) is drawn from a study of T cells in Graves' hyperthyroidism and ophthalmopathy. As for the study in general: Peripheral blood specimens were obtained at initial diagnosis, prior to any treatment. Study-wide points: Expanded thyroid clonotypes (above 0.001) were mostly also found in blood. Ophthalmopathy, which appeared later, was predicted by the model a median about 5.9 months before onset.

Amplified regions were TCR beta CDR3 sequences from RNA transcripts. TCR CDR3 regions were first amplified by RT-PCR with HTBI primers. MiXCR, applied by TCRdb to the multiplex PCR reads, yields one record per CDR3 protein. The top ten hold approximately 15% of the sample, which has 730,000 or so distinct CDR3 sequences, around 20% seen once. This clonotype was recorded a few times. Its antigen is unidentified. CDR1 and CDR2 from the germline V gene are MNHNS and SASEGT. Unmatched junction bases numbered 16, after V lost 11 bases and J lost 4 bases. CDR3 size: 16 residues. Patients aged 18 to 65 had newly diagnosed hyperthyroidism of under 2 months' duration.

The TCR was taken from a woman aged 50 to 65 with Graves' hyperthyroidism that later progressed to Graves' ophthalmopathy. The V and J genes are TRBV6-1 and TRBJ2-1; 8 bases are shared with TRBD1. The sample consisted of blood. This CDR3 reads CASAGQADRPYNEQFF. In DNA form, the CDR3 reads TGTGCCTCCGCGGGACAGGCCGACCGACCTTACAATGAGCAGTTCTTC.